Detailed here is one T cell receptor (beta chain). As handled by the study authors: Amplified reference gene primers provided the basis for estimating nucleated cell counts. Data came from immunoSEQ multiplex PCR; TCRdb stores just in-frame clones and leaves some out. Clone size and the V and J calls come from that table; the DNA yielded D and trimming. The sample consists of a few hundred thousand clones, around 90% of them appearing once. Followed over time, Seattle patients had been enrolled while infection was active. The data derive from a study of blood T cell repertoires in COVID-19. Study overall: Samples of COVID-19 (acute and convalescent) were obtained from the United States, Italy and Spain.

The CDR3 length is 15 residues. In germline, CDR1 is KGHDR, CDR2 SFDVKD. V was cut by 5 bases and J by 0 bases, with 12 bases left in between. The clonotype comes from a person aged 18-35 years with COVID-19, enrolled during active disease. The chain recombines TRBV24-1 with TRBJ1-2; D possibly corresponds to TRBD1 (6 bases). Sequenced material: peripheral blood. CDR3: CATSGGQLTNYGYTF. DNA of the CDR3: TGTGCCACCAGTGGTGGACAGTTAACTAACTATGGCTACACCTTC.